The sequence of this TCR beta chain was determined in a study of response to subunit inactivated influenza vaccine. With regard to this clonotype: Its specificity is unknown.

TCRdb reprocessed the RT-PCR reads via MiXCR and lists one record per CDR3 protein. The sample contains hundreds of thousands of distinct CDR3 sequences, roughly 18% of which appear only once. Findings and limits, study-wide: Each seasonal influenza vaccination, the authors suggested, recruits few new T cells.

V lost 2 bases, J lost 7 bases, and 15 bases lay in between. Germline V CDR1 and CDR2: LGHNA, YNFKEQ. The CDR3 has 14 amino acids. This TCR derives from a man between 45 and 60 years old who received an inactivated influenza vaccine. This chain links TRBV4-2 with TRBJ2-7, with D possibly matching TRBD2 (6 bases). The specimen was PBMCs from blood, collected roughly 5 days after vaccination. The CDR3 DNA is TGTGCCAGCAGCCAAAGTCCCACGGCGGGAGAGCAGTACTTC. Encoded protein: CASSQSPTAGEQYF.